This T cell receptor (beta chain) is drawn from a study of blood T cell repertoires in COVID-19. In the study's own analysis: Using reference gene primer amplification, nucleated cell counts were estimated. Profiling relied on immunoSEQ multiplex PCR, and the TCRdb table lists in-frame clones only, not all of them. That table is the source of V, J and clone size, and D and trimming were worked out from the DNA. The data contain about 310,000 clones, 70% to 90% of them singletons. This CDR3 spans 15 amino acids. The ends were cut back, 4 bases at V and 6 bases at J, with 19 bases in the middle. Germline CDR1 and CDR2: SGHRS and YFSETQ. Participants reported their clinical history, and cohort assignment relied on those reports.

The sample was PBMCs or T cells enriched from blood (not recorded which). This TCR was recovered from a man aged 25-40 years who had recovered from COVID-19. The chain uses TRBV5-1 and TRBJ1-1; TRBD1 might be the D (6 bases). The DNA of the CDR3 is TGCGCCAGCAGCCCCCTCCCTGGGGACATGGCTGAAGCTTTCTTT. Encoded protein: CASSPLPGDMAEAFF.